Listed below are T cell receptor beta chains from one sample, sequenced in a study. In TCRdb, the RT-PCR reads were re-called with MiXCR into one record per CDR3 protein. Among about 700,000 distinct CDR3 sequences listed, about 14% were seen once. Sequencing was done on a sample of memory CD4+ T cells from blood. The receptors derive from a female donor in good health, serving as a healthy control. The CDR3 runs from the conserved cysteine through the conserved F or W. The D gene is left open where the match is weak. The size field is filled for only some rows; it gives once, few, many or a size class.

>.|TRBV20-1|.|TRBJ1-5
CSARDSTGPGGNQPQHF
TGCAGTGCTAGAGATTCCACAGGACCGGGGGGCAATCAGCCCCAGCATTTT
>once|TRBV7-9|.|TRBJ2-6
CASRPTGAGANVLTF
TGTGCCAGCAGACCTACAGGTGCTGGGGCCAACGTCCTGACTTTC
>few|TRBV14|.|TRBJ2-1
CASSQGTVSGMAPFF
TGTGCCAGCAGCCAGGGGACAGTGAGCGGGATGGCCCCCTTCTTC
>.|TRBV27|.|TRBJ1-4
CASSGTGLINEKLFF
TGTGCCAGCAGCGGAACGGGACTGATAAATGAAAAACTGTTTTTT
>.|TRBV5-1|.|TRBJ2-3
CASSLARDGDTQYF
TGCGCCAGCAGCTTGGCCAGGGACGGTGATACGCAGTATTTT
>few|TRBV12-3/TRBV12-4|.|TRBJ1-1
CASLLGGIGTEAFF
TGTGCCAGCCTCCTTGGGGGCATCGGTACTGAAGCTTTCTTT
>few|TRBV29-1|.|TRBJ1-1
CSVQGRVANTEAFF
TGCAGCGTTCAGGGGCGGGTGGCGAACACTGAAGCTTTCTTT
>many|TRBV9|.|TRBJ2-1
CASSVLGIGGYNEQFF
TGTGCCAGCAGCGTACTAGGAATTGGGGGCTACAATGAGCAGTTCTTC
>.|TRBV7-3|.|TRBJ1-2
CASSLIQGSDGYTF
TGTGCCAGCAGCTTAATCCAGGGGAGTGACGGCTACACCTTC
>few|TRBV28|.|TRBJ2-7
CASSLMGDEQYF
TGTGCCAGCAGTTTAATGGGGGACGAGCAGTACTTC
>few|TRBV10-3|TRBD2|TRBJ2-5
CAISGSSGEGRETQYF
TGTGCCATCAGTGGTTCTAGCGGAGAAGGACGAGAGACCCAGTACTTC
>.|TRBV6-2/TRBV6-3|.|TRBJ2-7
CASGDTAYEQYF
TGTGCCAGCGGGGACACCGCCTACGAGCAGTACTTC
>.|TRBV7-2|.|TRBJ2-2
CASSPRGGSDTGELFF
TGTGCCAGCAGCCCCAGGGGTGGGTCCGACACCGGGGAGCTGTTTTTT
>many|TRBV20-1|.|TRBJ2-1
CSASRPYGVNEQFF
TGCAGTGCTAGCCGTCCGTATGGGGTGAATGAGCAGTTCTTC
>many|TRBV9|.|TRBJ2-1
CASSPVRRAGEQFF
TGTGCCAGCAGCCCCGTAAGGAGGGCCGGGGAGCAGTTCTTC
>.|TRBV7-3|.|TRBJ1-1
CASSLVRSTEAFF
TGTGCCAGCAGCTTGGTTCGGAGCACTGAAGCTTTCTTT
>few|TRBV6-2/TRBV6-3|.|TRBJ2-2
CASTIWVTGELFF
TGTGCCAGCACCATCTGGGTGACCGGGGAGCTGTTTTTT